These T cell receptor beta chains were read from a single sample in a study of graft-versus-host responses after intestinal transplantation. The antigens of these receptors remain unknown. Only in-frame clones appear in the TCRdb table, and some are missing; sequencing was by immunoSEQ multiplex PCR. The sample has more than 95,000 clones, 87% seen once. Here the sequenced sample was unstimulated CD4+ T cells sorted from spleen or lymph node cells, taken before intestinal transplant. These receptors originate from a human donor who received an intestinal transplant. Each CDR3 is given with its conserved first and last residue. Fields, in order: V gene, clone size, J gene, D gene, CDR3 DNA, CDR3 protein. D genes are given only for firm matches. Size tells how often a clone was seen (once, few, many) or the class of an expanded clone, and some rows leave it out.

TRBV7-9	once	TRBJ2-3	.	TGTGCCAGCAGCTTAGTTGAGGGGGTCGGCACAGATACGCAGTATTTT	CASSLVEGVGTDTQYF
TRBV7-6	.	TRBJ2-3	TRBD2	TGTGCCAGCAGCTTAGCCCCGGCGGGAGGGCCGAGAGATACGCAGTATTTT	CASSLAPAGGPRDTQYF
TRBV7-7	few	TRBJ2-1	TRBD2	TGTGCCAGCAGCCCAGGATCCCTAGCGGGGGGGGGTGAGCAGTTCTTC	CASSPGSLAGGGEQFF
TRBV6-1	.	TRBJ2-2	.	TGTGCCAGCAGACCTACAGGGTCAAACGGAGAGCTGTTTTTT	CASRPTGSNGELFF
TRBV5-1	.	TRBJ2-2	.	TGCGCCAGCAGCTGGGGCGGGGAGAACACCGGGGAGCTGTTTTTT	CASSWGGENTGELFF
TRBV19	.	TRBJ1-5	.	TGTGCCAGTAGTAGACAGAAATATAGCAATCAGCCCCAGCATTTT	CASSRQKYSNQPQHF
TRBV19	.	TRBJ1-1	TRBD1	TGTGCCAGTAGGAGACAGGGGGCGACGGCTGAAGCTTTCTTT	CASRRQGATAEAFF
TRBV5-1	.	TRBJ2-5	TRBD2	TGCGCCAGCAGAGGACGGGAGGACCAAGAGACCCAGTACTTC	CASRGREDQETQYF
TRBV2	.	TRBJ2-7	TRBD2	TGTGCCAGCAGCGTAGAAGCGGGAGGGCCCTACGAGCAGTACTTC	CASSVEAGGPYEQYF
TRBV6-1	once	TRBJ1-2	TRBD1	TGTGCCAGCAGTGCGTATTCCGAGACAGGGATTAGGTATGGCTACACCTTC	CASSAYSETGIRYGYTF
TRBV10-3	few	TRBJ1-6	TRBD1	TGTGCCATCGGGGGACAGGGGGCGCAGAGTTCACCCCTCCACTTT	CAIGGQGAQSSPLHF
TRBV6-4	few	TRBJ2-2	TRBD2	TGTGCCAGCAGTGACTCGGGACTATCGAACACCGGGGAGCTGTTTTTT	CASSDSGLSNTGELFF
TRBV4-1	.	TRBJ1-2	TRBD1	TGCGCCAGCAGCCCGACAGGGTTCGATGGCTACACCTTC	CASSPTGFDGYTF
TRBV6-6	.	TRBJ2-7	.	TGTGCCAGCAGTTACTTTAACTACGAGCAGTACTTC	CASSYFNYEQYF
TRBV5-1	.	TRBJ1-1	.	TGCGCCAGCAGCTGGGACCGGGGAGGGACTGAAGCTTTCTTT	CASSWDRGGTEAFF
TRBV23-1	.	TRBJ2-7	.	TGCGCAGTCCGGATAGGGACGCGTTATTCCTACGAGCAGTACTTC	CAVRIGTRYSYEQYF